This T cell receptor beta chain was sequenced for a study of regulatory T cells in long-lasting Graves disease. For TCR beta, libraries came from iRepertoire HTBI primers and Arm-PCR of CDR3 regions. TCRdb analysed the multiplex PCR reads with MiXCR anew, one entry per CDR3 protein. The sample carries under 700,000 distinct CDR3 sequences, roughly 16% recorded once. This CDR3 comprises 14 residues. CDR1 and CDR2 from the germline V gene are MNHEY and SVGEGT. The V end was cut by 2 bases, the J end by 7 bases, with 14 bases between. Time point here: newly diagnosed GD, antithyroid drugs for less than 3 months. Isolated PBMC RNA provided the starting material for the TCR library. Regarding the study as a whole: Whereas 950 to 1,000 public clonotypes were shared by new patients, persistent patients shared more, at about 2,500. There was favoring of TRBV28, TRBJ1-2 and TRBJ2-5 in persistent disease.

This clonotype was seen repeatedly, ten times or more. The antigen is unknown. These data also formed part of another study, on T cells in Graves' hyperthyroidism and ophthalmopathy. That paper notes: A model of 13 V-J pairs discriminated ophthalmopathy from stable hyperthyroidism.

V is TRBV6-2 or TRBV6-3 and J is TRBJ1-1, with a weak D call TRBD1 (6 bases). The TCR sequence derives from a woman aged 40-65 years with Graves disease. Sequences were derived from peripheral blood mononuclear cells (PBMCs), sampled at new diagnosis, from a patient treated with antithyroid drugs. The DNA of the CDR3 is TGTGCCAGCAGTTACGAGTCGACAGGTGATGAAGCTTTCTTT. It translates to CASSYESTGDEAFF.